This is a list of T cell receptor beta chains from one sample in a study of cytotoxic CD8 clonotypes in ibrutinib-treated CLL. Some clones are missing from TCRdb's copy, which holds only in-frame ones; the method was immunoSEQ multiplex PCR. The table lists about 140,000 clones, about 84% of them singletons. Sequenced material: PBMCs, taken after 36 months of ibrutinib treatment. These receptors were obtained from a human donor with chronic lymphocytic leukemia. The CDR3 runs from the conserved cysteine through the conserved F or W. A D gene is named only where the DNA matches it firmly. Clone size is shown for a subset of rows, as once, few, many or a class of expanded clone.

.	.	TRBV19	TRBJ2-1	CASSMLQEGSYNEQFF	TGTGCCAGTAGTATGCTACAGGAGGGCTCCTACAATGAGCAGTTCTTC
.	once	TRBV2	TRBJ2-7	CASIRAETYEQYF	TGTGCCAGCATTAGGGCGGAAACCTACGAGCAGTACTTC
.	.	TRBV6-1	TRBJ2-7	CASSSTDFYEQYF	TGTGCCAGCAGCTCGACGGATTTCTACGAGCAGTACTTC
TRBD2	few	TRBV7-9	TRBJ2-5	CASSPPGRRETQYF	TGTGCCAGCAGCCCTCCCGGGAGGAGGGAGACCCAGTACTTC
.	once	TRBV5-1	TRBJ1-1	CASSLAQYAEAFF	TGCGCCAGCAGCTTGGCTCAGTATGCCGAAGCTTTCTTT
.	.	TRBV6-5	TRBJ1-6	CASSYSMDRGTLHF	TGTGCCAGCAGTTACTCGATGGATCGGGGGACCCTCCACTTT
TRBD1	.	TRBV5-4	TRBJ2-7	CASSLAQGALEQYF	TGTGCCAGCAGCTTGGCACAGGGGGCGCTTGAGCAGTACTTC
TRBD2	.	TRBV5-1	TRBJ2-3	CASRRLAGGTDTQYF	TGCGCCAGCAGGAGACTAGCGGGGGGCACAGATACGCAGTATTTT
.	few	TRBV30	TRBJ1-5	CAWSRTNSNQPQHF	TGTGCCTGGAGTCGAACTAATAGCAATCAGCCCCAGCATTTT
TRBD1	few	TRBV6-1	TRBJ1-2	CASGGQGRRYGYTF	TGTGCCAGCGGCGGACAGGGAAGAAGGTATGGCTACACCTTC
.	.	TRBV27	TRBJ2-1	CASSLAQVYNEQFF	TGTGCCAGCAGTTTAGCACAGGTCTACAATGAGCAGTTCTTC
.	.	TRBV30	TRBJ1-1	CAWSSGVNTEAFF	TGTGCCTGGAGTTCCGGAGTGAACACTGAAGCTTTCTTT
TRBD1	.	TRBV5-1	TRBJ2-2	CASSQVTGQGPGELFF	TGCGCCAGCAGCCAAGTGACGGGACAGGGGCCCGGGGAGCTGTTTTTT
.	few	TRBV18	TRBJ2-1	CASSLPAEGHNEQFF	TGTGCCAGCTCACTACCAGCAGAGGGTCACAATGAGCAGTTCTTC
.	.	TRBV5-1	TRBJ1-6	CASSPRIDSTYNSPLHF	TGCGCCAGCAGCCCAAGGATCGACAGCACCTATAATTCACCCCTCCACTTT
.	.	TRBV19	TRBJ2-6	CASSKDWSGDTTGANVLTF	TGTGCCAGTAGTAAGGACTGGTCGGGGGACACAACTGGGGCCAACGTCCTGACTTTC
TRBD1	.	TRBV5-1	TRBJ1-4	CASSFRGGTALGGEKLFF	TGCGCCAGCAGCTTTCGTGGAGGGACAGCACTTGGAGGTGAAAAACTGTTTTTT
TRBD1	few	TRBV25-1	TRBJ1-2	CASSEWGTGGYGYTF	TGTGCCAGCAGTGAATGGGGAACAGGGGGCTATGGCTACACCTTC
.	once	TRBV15	TRBJ1-5	CATSRDRGDGNQPQHF	TGTGCCACCAGCAGAGATCGGGGTGATGGCAATCAGCCCCAGCATTTT
TRBD1	few	TRBV9	TRBJ2-1	CASSVEGQGSYNEQFF	TGTGCCAGCAGTGTGGAGGGACAGGGCTCCTACAATGAGCAGTTCTTC
TRBD2	.	TRBV9	TRBJ2-2	CASSVERERTGELFF	TGTGCCAGCAGCGTAGAGCGGGAGAGAACCGGGGAGCTGTTTTTT
TRBD2	.	TRBV5-1	TRBJ2-1	CASTTGRLAGGGDEQFF	TGCGCCAGCACGACGGGGCGGCTAGCGGGGGGAGGTGATGAGCAGTTCTTC
TRBD2	few	TRBV5-1	TRBJ2-7	CASSLVPAGGSYEQYF	TGCGCCAGCAGCTTGGTCCCAGCGGGGGGCTCCTACGAGCAGTACTTC
.	.	TRBV4-1	TRBJ1-4	CASSQERVPTNEKLFF	TGCGCCAGCAGCCAAGAACGGGTGCCAACTAATGAAAAACTGTTTTTT
.	.	TRBV27	TRBJ2-5	CASSLSFPQGIETQYF	TGTGCCAGCAGTTTATCGTTCCCACAGGGCATAGAGACCCAGTACTTC
.	.	TRBV5-1	TRBJ1-4	CASSFGGPIEKLFF	TGCGCCAGCAGCTTTGGGGGGCCTATTGAAAAACTGTTTTTT
.	few	TRBV30	TRBJ2-7	CAWSVRGEQYF	TGTGCCTGGAGTGTACGGGGGGAGCAGTACTTC
TRBD1	few	TRBV5-1	TRBJ2-7	CASSSDRGLYEQYF	TGCGCCAGCAGCTCTGACAGGGGGCTCTACGAGCAGTACTTC
.	.	TRBV30	TRBJ1-2	CAWSGGALGLGYTF	TGTGCCTGGAGTGGGGGGGCGTTAGGTTTGGGCTACACCTTC
.	.	TRBV19	TRBJ2-1	CASRPTSRGEQFF	TGTGCCAGTAGGCCTACTAGCCGCGGTGAGCAGTTCTTC
TRBD1	.	TRBV28	TRBJ1-1	CASRQDRFLNTEAFF	TGTGCCAGCAGACAGGACAGGTTTTTGAACACTGAAGCTTTCTTT
.	.	TRBV11-3	TRBJ1-1	CASSLGPGTEAFF	TGTGCCAGCAGCTTAGGCCCAGGGACTGAAGCTTTCTTT
.	.	TRBV6-1	TRBJ1-1	CASSEPIRKNTEAFF	TGTGCCAGCAGTGAACCGATCAGAAAGAACACTGAAGCTTTCTTT
.	.	TRBV7-9	TRBJ1-4	CASSSPEGRRNEKLFF	TGTGCCAGCAGCTCGCCGGAGGGACGACGGAATGAAAAACTGTTTTTT
.	.	TRBV28	TRBJ1-1	CASLSTGGNTEAFF	TGTGCCAGTCTTAGTACGGGGGGCAACACTGAAGCTTTCTTT
.	.	TRBV6-1	TRBJ1-4	CASSPAATNEKLFF	TGTGCCAGCAGCCCCGCGGCAACTAATGAAAAACTGTTTTTT
.	few	TRBV6-5	TRBJ1-3	CASSRTGNTIYF	TGTGCCAGCAGCCGAACTGGAAACACCATATATTTT
TRBD2	.	TRBV7-9	TRBJ2-5	CASSLAGGGETQYF	TGTGCCAGCAGCTTAGCTGGCGGGGGTGAGACCCAGTACTTC
.	.	TRBV2	TRBJ2-1	CASSEGGSGYNEQFF	TGTGCCAGCAGTGAAGGGGGGTCCGGCTACAATGAGCAGTTCTTC
.	.	TRBV19	TRBJ1-4	CASNSGEKLFF	TGTGCCAGTAACTCGGGGGAAAAACTGTTTTTT
.	.	TRBV7-2	TRBJ2-7	CASSPSGAYEQYF	TGTGCCAGCAGCCCGAGCGGAGCCTACGAGCAGTACTTC
.	.	TRBV18	TRBJ1-5	CASSETTGTNQPQHF	TGTGCCAGCTCGGAGACCACAGGGACAAATCAGCCCCAGCATTTT
.	.	TRBV7-9	TRBJ1-4	CASSPMGGREKLFF	TGTGCCAGCAGCCCCATGGGTGGTAGGGAAAAACTGTTTTTT
.	.	TRBV9	TRBJ1-2	CASSVGQATYIYGYTF	TGTGCCAGCAGCGTAGGCCAGGCAACTTACATCTATGGCTACACCTTC
TRBD1	few	TRBV4-2	TRBJ1-3	CASSQGTGAGNTIYF	TGTGCCAGCAGCCAAGGGACAGGGGCTGGAAACACCATATATTTT
.	.	TRBV5-8	TRBJ1-1	CASSPAGEWHTEAFF	TGTGCCAGCAGCCCGGCGGGGGAATGGCACACTGAAGCTTTCTTT
.	once	TRBV6-5	TRBJ2-7	CASSSAGKYEQYF	TGTGCCAGCAGTTCCGCTGGGAAATACGAGCAGTACTTC
TRBD2	once	TRBV18	TRBJ2-3	CASSPLPRVPSGGPGTQYF	TGTGCCAGCTCACCGCTGCCCAGGGTACCTAGCGGGGGCCCCGGTACGCAGTATTTT
TRBD1	.	TRBV29-1	TRBJ2-5	CSVEVGRGRTQYF	TGCAGCGTTGAAGTCGGAAGGGGGCGTACCCAGTACTTC
.	.	TRBV11-2	TRBJ1-2	CASSLTLQNYGYTF	TGTGCCAGCAGCCTGACTTTACAGAACTATGGCTACACCTTC
.	.	TRBV7-6	TRBJ1-3	CASSPQLHRVGNTIYF	TGTGCCAGCAGCCCGCAGCTTCACAGGGTCGGAAACACCATATATTTT
.	.	TRBV5-6	TRBJ1-5	CASSLGDQPQHF	TGTGCCAGCAGCTTGGGGGACCAGCCCCAGCATTTT
.	.	TRBV6-5	TRBJ2-7	CASSWGPSSYEQYF	TGTGCCAGCAGTTGGGGACCGAGCTCCTACGAGCAGTACTTC
TRBD1	.	TRBV25-1	TRBJ2-2	CASSDLRTGGNTGELFF	TGTGCCAGCAGTGACCTGAGGACAGGGGGTAACACCGGGGAGCTGTTTTTT
TRBD1	.	TRBV5-1	TRBJ2-5	CASSNRDRALPQETQYF	TGCGCCAGCAGCAACCGGGACAGGGCGTTACCACAAGAGACCCAGTACTTC
TRBD2	.	TRBV10-1	TRBJ2-1	CATAGTSRNEQFF	TGCGCCACCGCCGGGACTAGCAGGAATGAGCAGTTCTTC
.	.	TRBV20-1	TRBJ1-5	CSATSEVIQHF	TGCAGTGCTACAAGCGAAGTGATCCAGCATTTT
TRBD1	few	TRBV2	TRBJ1-4	CASSGTAKLFF	TGTGCCAGTAGCGGGACAGCAAAACTGTTTTTT
TRBD2	.	TRBV2	TRBJ2-7	CASRNQLGLASYEQYF	TGTGCCAGCAGAAATCAACTAGGACTAGCGAGCTACGAGCAGTACTTC
TRBD2	.	TRBV28	TRBJ2-1	CASSLWWGGSSYNEQFF	TGTGCCAGCAGTTTATGGTGGGGGGGGAGCTCCTACAATGAGCAGTTCTTC